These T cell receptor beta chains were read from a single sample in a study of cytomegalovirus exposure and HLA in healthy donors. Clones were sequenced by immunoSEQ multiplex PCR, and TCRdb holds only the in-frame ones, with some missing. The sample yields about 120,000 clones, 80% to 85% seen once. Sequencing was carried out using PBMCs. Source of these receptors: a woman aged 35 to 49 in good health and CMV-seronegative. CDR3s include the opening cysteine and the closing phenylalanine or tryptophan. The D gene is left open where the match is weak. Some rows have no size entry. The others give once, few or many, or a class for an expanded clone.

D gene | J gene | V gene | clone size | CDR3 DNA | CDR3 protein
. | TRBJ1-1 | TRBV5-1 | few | TGCGCCAGCAGCTTGTTAGGGAGTGAAGCTTTCTTT | CASSLLGSEAFF
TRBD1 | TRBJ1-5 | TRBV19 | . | TGTGCCAGTAGTACATTCGGACAGGGTAATCAGCCCCAGCATTTT | CASSTFGQGNQPQHF
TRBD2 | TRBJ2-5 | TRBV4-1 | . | TGCGCCAGCAGCGCCCGCAGCGGGAGTACCCAAGAGACCCAGTACTTC | CASSARSGSTQETQYF
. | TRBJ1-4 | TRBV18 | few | TGTGCCAGCTCACCATTTGCCGAGCCTAATGAAAAACTGTTTTTT | CASSPFAEPNEKLFF
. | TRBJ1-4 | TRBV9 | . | TGTGCCAGCAGCGTAGATTGGAGGCCGAATGAAAAACTGTTTTTT | CASSVDWRPNEKLFF
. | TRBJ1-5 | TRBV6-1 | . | TGTGCCAGCAGTGTACAGGGGCCCCAGCATTTT | CASSVQGPQHF
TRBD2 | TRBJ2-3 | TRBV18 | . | TGTGCCGGCAAGACTAGCGGGAGTACAGATACGCAGTATTTT | CAGKTSGSTDTQYF
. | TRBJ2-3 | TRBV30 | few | TGTGCCTGGGGGGCCCCCCGAATGATGGATACGCAGTATTTT | CAWGAPRMMDTQYF
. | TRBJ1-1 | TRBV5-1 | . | TGCGCCAGCAGCTCGAGACAGACTGTGAACACTGAAGCTTTCTTT | CASSSRQTVNTEAFF
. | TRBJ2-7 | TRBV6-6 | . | TGTGCCAGCAGTTGGAATCCAGGGATATCTACCTACGAGCAGTACTTC | CASSWNPGISTYEQYF
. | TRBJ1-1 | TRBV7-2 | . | TGTGCCAGCAGCTTAAAGAGGGATGCGGGCCTCAACACTGAAGCTTTCTTT | CASSLKRDAGLNTEAFF
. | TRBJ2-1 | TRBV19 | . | TGTGCCAGTAGTATCTCTGGGAGTGGCAATGAGCAGTTCTTC | CASSISGSGNEQFF
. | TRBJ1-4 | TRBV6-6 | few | TGTGCCAGCAGTTCCCGCGCCTCGGGGAATGAAAAACTGTTTTTT | CASSSRASGNEKLFF
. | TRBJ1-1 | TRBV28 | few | TGTGCCAGCAGTTTATGGGGGGGGGAACCTGAAGCTTTCTTT | CASSLWGGEPEAFF
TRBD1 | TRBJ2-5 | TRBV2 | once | TGTGCCAGCAGGGGACAGGGGGCCGCGCAAGAGACCCAGTACTTC | CASRGQGAAQETQYF
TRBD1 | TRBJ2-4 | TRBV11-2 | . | TGTGCCAGCAGCTTAGAAGGGGGGCGACAGGGGGGAGGCAAAAACATTCAGTACTTC | CASSLEGGRQGGGKNIQYF